This TCR beta chain was documented in a study of blood T cell repertoires in COVID-19. Germline V gives CDR1 MRHNA, CDR2 SNTAGT. After removal of 6 bases from V and 1 base from J, the junction contained 3 bases not matched to a gene. The CDR3 is made up of 15 amino acids. Self-reported history from a screening survey and questionnaire set each donor's cohort. This clone showed up just a few times. As handled by the study authors: Estimation of nucleated cell counts was performed using reference gene primer amplification. The data were produced by immunoSEQ multiplex PCR, yet TCRdb's version contains in-frame clones alone and is incomplete. The DNA gave D and trimming, while V, J and clone size come from that table. The data hold 300,000 to 350,000 clones, with roughly 90% observed a single time.

The J gene is TRBJ2-2, the V gene TRBV6-4; 9 nucleotides match TRBD2. The material sequenced was PBMCs or T cells enriched from blood (not recorded which). The receptor was derived from a woman under 40 who had recovered from COVID-19. The CDR3 region is CASRELAGNTGELFF. CDR3 nucleotide sequence: TGTGCCAGCAGAGAACTAGCGGGGAACACCGGGGAGCTGTTTTTT.